This TCR beta chain was recorded in a study of T cell responses to AZD1222 COVID-19 vaccine. Clones were read by immunoSEQ multiplex PCR, and TCRdb kept only the in-frame ones, dropping some. Of approximately 140,000 clones listed, roughly nine tenths are singletons. General observations from the study: Only after the peak T cell response were repertoires sampled.

The CDR3 has 15 amino acids. Germline loops: CDR1 SNHLY, CDR2 FYNNEI. V dropped 6 bases and J dropped 6; count of bases not matched to a gene: 10. A remark on this clone: Its antigen remains unidentified.

This specimen was peripheral blood, taken 28 days after the second AZD1222 dose. This TCR was recovered from an adult who received the AZD1222 COVID-19 vaccine. V and J are TRBV2 and TRBJ2-4, with 8 bases lining up with TRBD2. DNA for the CDR3: TGTGCCAGCAGGGCGCTACTAGCGGTGATAAACATTCAGTACTTC. Protein sequence: CASRALLAVINIQYF.